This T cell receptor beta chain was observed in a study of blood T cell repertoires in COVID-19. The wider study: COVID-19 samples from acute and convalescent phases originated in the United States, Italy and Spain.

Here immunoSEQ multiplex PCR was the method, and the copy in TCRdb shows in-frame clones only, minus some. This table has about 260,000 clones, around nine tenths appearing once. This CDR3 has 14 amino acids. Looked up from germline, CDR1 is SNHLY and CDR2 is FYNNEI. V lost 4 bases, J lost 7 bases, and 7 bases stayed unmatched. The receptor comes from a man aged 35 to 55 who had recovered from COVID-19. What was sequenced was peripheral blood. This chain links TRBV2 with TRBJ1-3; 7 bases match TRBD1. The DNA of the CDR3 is TGTGCCAGCAGTGCAAGAGGCAGGGGGAACACCATATATTTT. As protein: CASSARGRGNTIYF.